The 23 T cell receptor beta chains given below trace back to one sample, sequenced in a study of T-cell reconstitution after alpha-beta-depleted transplantation in children. Construction of the TCRbeta library involved unique molecular identifiers. TCRdb recomputed calls from the PCR reads with MiXCR, one row per CDR3 protein. This table has approximately 250,000 distinct CDR3 sequences, 9.7% appearing once. Sample: PBMCs from the stem cell graft donor, taken from the stem cell graft. The receptor source for this set is a human donor who donated a stem cell graft to a child with SCID.

The table lists this clonotype with a few counts. At one end the junction does not follow the germline gene, possibly because of a read error. V and J are TRBV20-1 and TRBJ2-1; D is perhaps TRBD1 (6 bases). Looked up from germline, CDR1 is DFQATT and CDR2 is SNEGSKA (reference sequence). The CDR3 length is 16 residues. The CDR3 region is CCAPATHRVNYNEQFF. The DNA of the CDR3 is TGCTGTGCCCCAGCCACGCACAGGGTTAACTACAATGAGCAGTTCTTC.

This clonotype came up many times. V and J are TRBV20-1 and TRBJ1-3, with D maybe TRBD1 (6 bases). The V and J ends lost 3 bases and 0 bases respectively, with 15 bases between them. The CDR3 spans 16 residues. The germline V gene has CDR1 DFQATT and CDR2 SNEGSKA (reference sequence). In DNA form, the CDR3 reads TGCAGTGCTAGGGGGGCCGGATATAGCTCTGGAAACACCATATATTTT. Protein: CSARGAGYSSGNTIYF.

The sample holds many counts of this clonotype. The J gene is TRBJ1-5, the V gene TRBV5-5, with D unclear. CDR3 size: 15 residues. Trimming took off 0 bases at V and 6 bases at J, with 13 bases between the two ends. The germline V gene has CDR1 SGHKS and CDR2 YYEKEE (reference sequence). Written as DNA, the CDR3 is TGTGCCAGCAGCTTGGCCGTTGGGTCAGGTCAGCCCCAGCATTTT. This gives the protein CASSLAVGSGQPQHF.

This clonotype was recorded at least ten times. V and J are TRBV2 and TRBJ1-1; unclear D gene. The CDR3 covers 12 residues. The V and J ends lost 6 bases and 4 bases respectively, with 9 bases between them. CDR1 and CDR2 from the germline V gene are SNHLY and FYNNEI. DNA for the CDR3: TGTGCCAGCAGATTAGCGGGCACTGAAGCTTTCTTT. It is translated as CASRLAGTEAFF.

This clonotype was counted many times. The chain carries TRBV20-1 and TRBJ2-3, with D tentatively TRBD1 (5 bases). CDR1 is DFQATT, CDR2 SNEGSKA, per germline (reference sequence). The CDR3 consists of 14 residues. The ends were cut back, 5 bases at V and 0 bases at J, with 12 bases in the middle. The CDR3 nucleotides read TGCAGTGCTGGACAATCGTTTAGCACAGATACGCAGTATTTT. Its translation: CSAGQSFSTDTQYF.

As for this clonotype: This may be a read error: a much more frequent sequence differs by one nucleotide. This chain uses TRBV7-2 with TRBJ2-3, with D uncertain. V gave up 6 bases and J gave up 3 bases, with 13 bases separating them. This CDR3 is built from 14 residues. Germline CDR1 SGHTA, CDR2 FQGNSA. The CDR3 DNA follows: TGTGCCAGCAGATCCTCAGTTGGGACAGATACGCAGTATTTT. It specifies CASRSSVGTDTQYF.

This clonotype was detected many times. The chain carries TRBV5-1 and TRBJ1-6; no firm D call. Germline CDR1 and CDR2: SGHRS and YFSETQ. CDR3 length equals 16 residues. The V end lost 0 bases, the J end lost 5 bases, and 12 bases lay between the germline ends. CDR3 sequence reads: CASSLEAGGNNSPLHF. The CDR3 nucleotides are TGCGCCAGCAGCTTGGAGGCGGGTGGGAATAATTCACCCCTCCACTTT.

At least ten counts were recorded for this clonotype. This chain links TRBV15 with TRBJ2-1; D call uncertain. The germline gives CDR1 LNHNV, CDR2 YYDKDF (reference sequence). The ends were cut back, 0 bases at V and 9 bases at J, with 9 bases in the middle. The CDR3 is 13 amino acids. CDR3 amino acids: CATSREGYGEQFF. CDR3 nucleotide sequence: TGTGCCACCAGCAGAGAGGGTTACGGTGAGCAGTTCTTC.

There are many counts of this clonotype. The V gene is TRBV5-1, the J gene TRBJ2-7, with 9 bases aligning to TRBD1. Per germline, CDR1 SGHRS and CDR2 YFSETQ. V gave up 4 bases and J gave up 4 bases; unmatched junction bases: 12. CDR3 size: 16 residues. CDR3 sequence (DNA): TGCGCCAGCAGCCCAGGCGATGGGACAGGGTTTTACGAGCAGTACTTC. Translated, it gives CASSPGDGTGFYEQYF.

This clonotype was counted ten times or more. The J gene is TRBJ2-2, the V gene TRBV5-1; D remains ambiguous. Between the trimmed V and J ends, which lost 2 bases and 2 bases, there was a span of 13 bases. In germline, CDR1 is SGHRS, CDR2 YFSETQ. The CDR3 runs 16 residues. The CDR3: CASSFILGSNTGELFF. The CDR3 DNA is TGCGCCAGCAGCTTCATTTTGGGGTCTAACACCGGGGAGCTGTTTTTT.

In this sample, this clonotype turned up many times. The rearrangement joins TRBV15 to TRBJ1-1; no clear D. CDR3 length equals 13 residues. Trimming removed 7 bases at V and 0 bases at J, with 9 bases between. Germline values: CDR1 LNHNV, CDR2 YYDKDF (reference sequence). The CDR3 is CATTLQMNTEAFF. The DNA for the CDR3 is TGTGCCACCACGTTACAAATGAACACTGAAGCTTTCTTT.

This clonotype was seen ten or more times. The V call is TRBV7-8, the J call TRBJ1-2; D may be TRBD1 (6 bases). The CDR3 runs to 13 residues. Germline V gene data show CDR1 as SGHVS and CDR2 as FQNEAQ. V lost 2 bases and J lost 8, with 12 bases in between. DNA for the CDR3: TGTGCCAGCAGCTTAACTCCAGGGGAAGGCTACACCTTC. Translating it yields CASSLTPGEGYTF. Based on the CDR3 plus reference TRBV7-8 and TRBJ1-2, the full variable domain is GAGVSQSPRYKVAKRGQDVALRCDPISGHVSLFWYQQALGQGPEFLTYFQNEAQLDKSGLPSDRFFAERPEGSVSTLKIQRTQQEDSAVYLCASSLTPGEGYTFGSGTRLTVV.

This chain links TRBV6-5 with TRBJ1-2; TRBD1 matches 8 bases. The J segment lost 7 bases and the V segment lost 3 bases, leaving 4 bases of the junction unmatched. CDR3 length equals 13 residues. The germline V gene encodes CDR1 MNHEY and CDR2 SVGAGI. The CDR3 DNA reads as TGTGCCAGCAGTTATTCGACAGGGGCTGGCTACACCTTC. Residues: CASSYSTGAGYTF.

This clonotype has at least ten counts. CDR3: CASSAWDRSGYGYTF. CDR3 nucleotides: TGTGCCAGCAGTGCCTGGGACAGGTCGGGGTATGGCTACACCTTC. J is TRBJ1-2 and V is TRBV2; TRBD1 matches 8 bases. V dropped 4 bases and J dropped 5; count of bases not matched to a gene: 9. The CDR3 consists of 15 residues. CDR1 and CDR2 from the germline V gene are SNHLY and FYNNEI.

This clonotype was observed at least ten times. The chain uses TRBV5-6 and TRBJ2-1; a weak D match, TRBD1 (5 bases). Trimming pared 0 bases from V and 4 bases from J, leaving 11 bases between. Germline assignment: CDR1 SGHDT and CDR2 YYEEEE. The CDR3 consists of 15 residues. CDR3: CASSLVTRAYNEQFF. For the CDR3, the DNA is TGTGCCAGCAGCTTGGTTACCAGGGCTTACAATGAGCAGTTCTTC.

This clonotype was seen repeatedly, ten times or more. CDR3 residues: CASSREWVNRETQYF. CDR3 in DNA: TGTGCCAGCAGCCGCGAGTGGGTCAATAGGGAGACCCAGTACTTC. J is TRBJ2-5 and V is TRBV7-2; no clear D. This CDR3 spans 15 amino acids. Germline CDR1 SGHTA, CDR2 FQGNSA. The ends were cut back, 5 bases at V and 5 bases at J, with 18 bases in the middle.

This clonotype was detected many times. An end of the junction does not agree with germline; a read error may underlie this. V usage is TRBV20-1 and J usage is TRBJ2-5, with 8 positions matching TRBD2. CDR1 and CDR2 from the germline V gene are DFQATT and SNEGSKA (reference sequence). This CDR3 is built from 10 residues. The CDR3 loop reads CSAGTSGLPF. DNA for the CDR3: TGCAGTGCTGGTACTAGCGGACTACCTTTC.

This clonotype was observed a handful of times. The V and J genes are TRBV2 and TRBJ1-5; D call uncertain. Looked up from germline, CDR1 is SNHLY and CDR2 is FYNNEI. V gave up 5 bases and J gave up 1 base, with 15 bases separating them. The CDR3 is 16 amino acids. The CDR3 DNA sequence: TGTGCCAGCAGTCGGGCAGGAATGGGGAGCAATCAGCCCCAGCATTTT. Protein product: CASSRAGMGSNQPQHF. Full variable domain (rest looked up from reference TRBV2 and TRBJ1-5): EPEVTQTPSHQVTQMGQEVILRCVPISNHLYFYWYRQILGQKVEFLVSFYNNEISEKSEIFDDQFSVERPDGSNFTLKIRSTKLEDSAMYFCASSRAGMGSNQPQHFGDGTRLSIL.

This clonotype was seen more than once but under ten times. CDR3 in amino acids: CASQWDRNYRETQYF. The CDR3 bases are TGTGCCAGCCAATGGGACAGGAATTATCGAGAGACCCAGTACTTC. V usage is TRBV18 and J usage is TRBJ2-5; TRBD1 aligns across 8 bases. The CDR3 extends over 15 amino acids. Germline-derived CDR1 and CDR2 are KGHSH and LQKENI. Trimming removed 8 bases from V and 4 bases from J; junction bases left unmatched: 12. Based on the CDR3 plus reference TRBV18 and TRBJ2-5, the full variable domain is NAGVMQNPRHLVRRRGQEARLRCSPMKGHSHVYWYRQLPEEGLKFMVYLQKENIIDESGMPKERFSAEFPKEGPSILRIQQVVRGDSAAYFCASQWDRNYRETQYFGPGTRLLVL.

This clonotype was observed at least ten times. This rearrangement joins TRBV29-1 to TRBJ1-1; no reliable D call. Germline V gives CDR1 SQVTM, CDR2 ANQGSEA. Between the trimmed V and J ends, which lost 4 bases and 6 bases, there was a span of 12 bases. This CDR3 contains 12 residues. CDR3 in DNA: TGCAGCGTTGGGAGTTGGGAATCTGAAGCTTTCTTT. The encoded protein is CSVGSWESEAFF.

This clonotype came up many times. The CDR3 loop reads CASSYSMVARGYEQYF. CDR3 nucleotide sequence: TGTGCCAGCAGTTACTCGATGGTTGCCAGGGGGTACGAGCAGTACTTC. The gene calls are TRBV6-5 and TRBJ2-7; 7 nucleotides agree with TRBD1. CDR1 is MNHEY, CDR2 SVGAGI, per germline. The CDR3 contains 16 residues. Trimming removed 0 bases from V and 4 bases from J; junction bases left unmatched: 9.

This clonotype was recorded many times. The chain uses TRBV10-3 and TRBJ1-2; unclear D gene. Germline CDR1 ENHRY, CDR2 SYGVKD. The CDR3 has 13 amino acids. V gave up 6 bases and J gave up 5 bases, with 13 bases separating them. The CDR3 sequence is CAISGRTDYGYTF. The CDR3 DNA follows: TGTGCCATCAGCGGAAGGACTGATTATGGCTACACCTTC.

Many counts were recorded for this clonotype. The chain couples TRBV12-3 or TRBV12-4 to TRBJ2-3; D gene ambiguous. V was shortened by 5 bases and J by 6 bases, with 12 bases between the two germline ends. The CDR3 consists of 13 residues. The CDR3 loop reads CASSPHLADTQYF. The CDR3 DNA is TGTGCCAGCAGTCCCCATTTGGCTGATACGCAGTATTTT.